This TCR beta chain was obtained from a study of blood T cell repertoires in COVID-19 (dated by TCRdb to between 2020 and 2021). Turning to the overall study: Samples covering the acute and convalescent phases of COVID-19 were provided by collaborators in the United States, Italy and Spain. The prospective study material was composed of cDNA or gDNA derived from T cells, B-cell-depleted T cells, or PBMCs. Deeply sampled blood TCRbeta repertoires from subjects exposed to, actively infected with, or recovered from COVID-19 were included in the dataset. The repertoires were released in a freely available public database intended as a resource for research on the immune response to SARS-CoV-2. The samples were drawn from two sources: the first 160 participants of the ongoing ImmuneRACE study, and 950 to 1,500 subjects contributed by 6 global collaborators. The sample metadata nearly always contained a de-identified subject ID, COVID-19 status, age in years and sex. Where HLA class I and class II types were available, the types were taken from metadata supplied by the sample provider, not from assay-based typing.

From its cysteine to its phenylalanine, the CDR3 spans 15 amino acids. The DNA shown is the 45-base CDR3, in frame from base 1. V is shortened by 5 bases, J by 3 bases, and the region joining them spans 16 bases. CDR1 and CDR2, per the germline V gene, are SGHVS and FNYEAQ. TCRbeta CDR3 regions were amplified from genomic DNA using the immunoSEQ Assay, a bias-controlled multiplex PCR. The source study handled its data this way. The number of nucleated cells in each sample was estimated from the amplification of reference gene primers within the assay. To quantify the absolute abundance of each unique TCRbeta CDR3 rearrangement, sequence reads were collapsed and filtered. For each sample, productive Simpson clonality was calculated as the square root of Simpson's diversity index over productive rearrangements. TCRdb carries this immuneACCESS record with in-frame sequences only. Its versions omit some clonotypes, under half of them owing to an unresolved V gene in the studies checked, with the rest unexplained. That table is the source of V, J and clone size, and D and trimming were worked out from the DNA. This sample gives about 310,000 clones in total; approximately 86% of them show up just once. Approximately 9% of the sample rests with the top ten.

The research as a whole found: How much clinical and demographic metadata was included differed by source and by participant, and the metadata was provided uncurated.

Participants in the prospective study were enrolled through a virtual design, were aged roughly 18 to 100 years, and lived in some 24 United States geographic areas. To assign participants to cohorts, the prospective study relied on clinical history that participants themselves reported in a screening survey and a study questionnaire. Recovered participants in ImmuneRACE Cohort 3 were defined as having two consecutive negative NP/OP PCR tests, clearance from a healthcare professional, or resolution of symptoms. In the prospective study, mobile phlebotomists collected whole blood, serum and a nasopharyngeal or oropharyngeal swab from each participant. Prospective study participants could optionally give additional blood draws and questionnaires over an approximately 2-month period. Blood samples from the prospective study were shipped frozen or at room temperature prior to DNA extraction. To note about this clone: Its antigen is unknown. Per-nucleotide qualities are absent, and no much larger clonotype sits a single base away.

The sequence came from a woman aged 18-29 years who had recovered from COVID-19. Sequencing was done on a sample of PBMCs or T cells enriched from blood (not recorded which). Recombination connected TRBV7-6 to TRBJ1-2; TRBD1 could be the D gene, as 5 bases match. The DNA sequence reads TGTGCCAGCAGCCTGCTCGACAGAGATTACTATGGCTACACCTTC. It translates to CASSLLDRDYYGYTF.